These 8 T cell receptor beta chains were sequenced from one sample in a study of identical twins. TCRdb reanalysed the 5' RACE reads using MiXCR and keeps one entry per CDR3 protein. The data show about 900,000 distinct CDR3 sequences, about 12% seen once. This sample also appeared in a second study, on yellow fever vaccine responses in identical twins.

The sample consisted of PBMCs. The receptors were sampled from a young woman in good health.

The rearrangement joins TRBV12-3 or TRBV12-4 to TRBJ2-1; the match to TRBD2 covers 9 bases. The CDR3 length is 15 residues. V shed 7 bases, J shed 1 base, and the junction held 5 bases outside the gene matches. CDR3 in DNA: TGTGCCAGCACCCCGGCGGGGGGGTCCTACAATGAGCAGTTCTTC. Protein: CASTPAGGSYNEQFF.

The chain combines TRBV20-1 with TRBJ2-4, with D possibly matching TRBD2 (5 bases). Deletions cut 2 bases from V and 9 bases from J, with 11 bases between. Germline CDR1 DFQATT, CDR2 SNEGSKA (reference sequence). The CDR3 is 12 residues long. The CDR3 loop is CSARLLGSIQYF. CDR3 DNA: TGCAGTGCTAGATTACTAGGCAGCATTCAGTACTTC.

The chain combines TRBV20-1 with TRBJ2-5; 8 nucleotides agree with TRBD1. After removal of 0 bases from V and 2 bases from J, the junction contained 11 bases not matched to a gene. The CDR3 contains 17 residues. Germline V CDR1 and CDR2: DFQATT, SNEGSKA (reference sequence). The CDR3, as DNA: TGCAGTGCTAGAGATCACTGGGTCGGGGACAGGCAAGAGACCCAGTACTTC. Protein: CSARDHWVGDRQETQYF.

This clonotype was detected a few times. The chain is built from TRBV10-1 and TRBJ2-1; TRBD2 aligns across 7 bases. Per the germline V gene, CDR1 is WNHNN and CDR2 is SYGVQD (reference sequence). The length of the CDR3 is 15 residues. J was trimmed by 8 bases and V by 2 bases; bases with no gene match: 9. The CDR3: CASSEGLAAWYEQFF. For the CDR3, the DNA is TGCGCCAGCAGTGAGGGGCTAGCGGCTTGGTATGAGCAGTTCTTC.

Ten or more counts support this clonotype. This rearrangement joins TRBV12-3 or TRBV12-4 to TRBJ2-1, with D tentatively TRBD2 (6 bases). V dropped 2 bases and J dropped 10 bases, with 24 bases sitting between them. This CDR3 has 17 residues. The CDR3 bases are TGTGCCAGCAGTTTACCACACGGGACTTTCCTCCCTATAGAGCAGTTCTTC. Translation: CASSLPHGTFLPIEQFF.

This rearrangement joins TRBV20-1 to TRBJ1-5; D ambiguous. This CDR3 has 14 residues. CDR1 and CDR2 (germline): DFQATT, SNEGSKA (reference sequence). Trimming pared 0 bases from V and 5 bases from J, leaving 11 bases between. CDR3 bases: TGCAGTGCTAGAGATCGGTCAGAGTATCAGCCCCAGCATTTT. Its protein product is CSARDRSEYQPQHF.

The gene calls are TRBV7-3 and TRBJ2-1, with D unresolved. Germline-derived CDR1 and CDR2 are SGHTA and FQGTGA. V was clipped by 3 bases and J by 2 bases, with 14 bases between them. CDR3 size: 16 residues. The CDR3 DNA is TGTGCCAGCAGCTTCTATACGGGCCCCCCCTACAATGAGCAGTTCTTC. As protein: CASSFYTGPPYNEQFF.

The chain recombines TRBV15 with TRBJ2-5, with 8 bases identical to TRBD2. Looked up from germline, CDR1 is LNHNV and CDR2 is YYDKDF (reference sequence). There are 19 residues in the CDR3. V lost 3 bases and J lost 1; bases outside the gene matches: 16. DNA of the CDR3: TGTGCCACCAGCAGGCTCGGGATCGTGCTAGCGGGCATCCAAGAGACCCAGTACTTC. This sequence encodes CATSRLGIVLAGIQETQYF.